These T cell receptor beta chains were read from a single sample in a study of blood T cell repertoires in COVID-19. Sequencing was performed with immunoSEQ multiplex PCR; in TCRdb, only in-frame clones are kept and a portion is missing. The sample shows 150,000 or so clones, about 86% of them seen only once. Sample: peripheral blood. The receptor source for this set is a man aged 60-69 years with acute or convalescent COVID-19. Both conserved end residues are trimmed from each CDR3. The D gene is left open where the match is weak.

TRBJ2-1 TRBV7-9 . ASSPTEYNEQF
TRBJ2-7 TRBV9 . ASSRGFDYEQY
TRBJ2-1 TRBV2 . ASKERSSYNEQF
TRBJ2-5 TRBV19 . ASSSQLGGWQTQY
TRBJ2-1 TRBV9 . ASSVEGGSYNEQF
TRBJ2-2 TRBV24-1 . ATSEITGGDTGELF
TRBJ2-1 TRBV10-3 TRBD2 AISRGGGSNEQF
TRBJ2-2 TRBV6-5 . ASSYGHGELF
TRBJ2-7 TRBV28 . ASSLWDPGHSSYEQY
TRBJ2-7 TRBV1 . TSSQDQLVAGVYEQY
TRBJ2-1 TRBV11-2 . ASSPGRAYNEQF
TRBJ1-5 TRBV5-1 . ASSLAGAGQPQH
TRBJ1-5 TRBV19 TRBD1 ASSTTGSNQPQH
TRBJ2-7 TRBV5-1 TRBD2 ASSFSPEGRDQYEQY
TRBJ2-7 TRBV7-3 . ASSHPGEGSYEQY
TRBJ2-1 TRBV7-7 TRBD2 ASSPAGLAEEQF
TRBJ1-4 TRBV3-1/TRBV3-2 . ASSLKAEKLF
TRBJ2-7 TRBV6-2/TRBV6-3 TRBD2 ASSYGGVGTPQY
TRBJ1-6 TRBV28 TRBD1 ASSPPGQGAYNSPLH
TRBJ2-1 TRBV9 TRBD2 ASSARLAGVYNEQF
TRBJ2-1 TRBV25-1 . ASSPKLRQGYNEQF
TRBJ1-1 TRBV19 . ASGHANTEAF
TRBJ2-5 TRBV12-3/TRBV12-4 TRBD2 ASSRGLAQQY
TRBJ2-7 TRBV18 . ASSPPSSYEQY
TRBJ1-5 TRBV10-3 . AISDSGSYQH
TRBJ2-7 TRBV5-5 . ASSPSAGGTSYEQY
TRBJ1-2 TRBV29-1 TRBD1 SVERQGYGYT
TRBJ2-1 TRBV3-1/TRBV3-2 . ASRHSGSSYNEQF
TRBJ2-5 TRBV3-1/TRBV3-2 TRBD1 ASSQGMGGTGVRETQY
TRBJ2-7 TRBV5-1 TRBD1 ASSLGGTGSYEQY
TRBJ1-1 TRBV7-2 TRBD1 ANSRGFGSTEAF
TRBJ1-2 TRBV27 . ASSLGPRHYGYT
TRBJ2-7 TRBV5-4 TRBD2 ASSRTSDYEQY
TRBJ1-6 TRBV9 . ASSVWDTPRADSPLH
TRBJ1-6 TRBV11-2 . ASSPPTGSPLH
TRBJ2-1 TRBV7-8 TRBD2 ASSRGLVDEQF
TRBJ1-5 TRBV6-1 . ASSEGWGGIQH
TRBJ1-5 TRBV28 . ASNGSRRTYSNQPQH
TRBJ2-7 TRBV3-1/TRBV3-2 . ASSPKTEGPSEQY
TRBJ2-7 TRBV19 TRBD2 ASSPRQRGVYEQY
TRBJ2-7 TRBV30 . AWSGTAASGQY
TRBJ1-1 TRBV14 TRBD1 ASSQLDRGDTEAF
TRBJ2-7 TRBV25-1 TRBD1 ATNRGFGEQY
TRBJ1-2 TRBV4-1 TRBD1 ASSPDRVNYGYT
TRBJ1-1 TRBV30 . AWQGKGTEAF
TRBJ2-1 TRBV6-5 . ASSLTLSSYNEQF
TRBJ2-1 TRBV24-1 TRBD1 ATSQGALDEQF
TRBJ2-7 TRBV5-1 TRBD2 ASRRGFERGVSYEQY
TRBJ2-7 TRBV5-1 TRBD2 ASRGGGRSYEQY
TRBJ1-2 TRBV5-3 TRBD1 ARSPGTGEIWAGYT
TRBJ1-1 TRBV5-1 . ASSRRSETEAF
TRBJ1-5 TRBV2 TRBD1 ASARDSDQPQH
TRBJ1-5 TRBV6-1 . ASSETFPGGNQPQH